This T cell receptor beta chain came from a study of CD8 T cells in Susac syndrome. This clonotype was recorded a few times. V lost 4 bases and J lost 3; bases outside the gene matches: 7. The CDR3 totals 15 residues. The germline gives CDR1 MGHRA, CDR2 YSYEKL. cDNA came from roughly 0.47 to 1 ug RNA primed by random hexamers. MiXCR was run by TCRdb on the immunoSEQ multiplex PCR reads, yielding one entry per CDR3 protein. Of 100,000 to 150,000 distinct CDR3 sequences listed, 90% to 95% are singletons. This sequence originates from a human donor with Susac syndrome. The chain has TRBV4-1 and TRBJ2-3; 7 nucleotides line up with TRBD1. Sequences were obtained from CD8+ T cells from PBMCs. CDR3 nucleotide sequence: TGCGCCAGCAGCCCAGAGAGGGGGCGGACAGATACGCAGTATTTT. Protein product: CASSPERGRTDTQYF.